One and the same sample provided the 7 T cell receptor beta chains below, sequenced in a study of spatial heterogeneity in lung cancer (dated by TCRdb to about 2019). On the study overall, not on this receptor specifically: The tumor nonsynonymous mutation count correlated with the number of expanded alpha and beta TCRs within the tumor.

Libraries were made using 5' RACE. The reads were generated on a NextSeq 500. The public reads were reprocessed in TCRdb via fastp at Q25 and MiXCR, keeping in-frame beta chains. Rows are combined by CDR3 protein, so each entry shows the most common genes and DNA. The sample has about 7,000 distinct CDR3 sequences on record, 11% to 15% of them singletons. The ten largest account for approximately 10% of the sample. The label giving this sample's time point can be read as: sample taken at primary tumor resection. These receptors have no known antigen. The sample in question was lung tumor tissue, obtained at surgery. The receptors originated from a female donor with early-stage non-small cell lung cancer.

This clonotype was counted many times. The CDR3 protein is CSARVGQRINEKLFF. The DNA for the CDR3 is TGCAGTGCTAGAGTGGGACAGCGAATTAATGAAAAACTGTTTTTT. The J gene is TRBJ1-4, the V gene TRBV20-1; 7 bases line up with TRBD1. Looked up from germline, CDR1 is DFQATT and CDR2 is SNEGSKA (reference sequence). The J segment lost 4 bases and the V segment lost 1 base, leaving 6 bases of the junction unmatched. The CDR3 length is 15 residues.

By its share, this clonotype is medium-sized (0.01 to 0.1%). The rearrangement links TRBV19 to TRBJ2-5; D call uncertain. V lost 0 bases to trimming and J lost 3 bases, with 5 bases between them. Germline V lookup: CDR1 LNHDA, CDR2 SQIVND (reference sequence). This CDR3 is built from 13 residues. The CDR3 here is CASSIDSEETQYF. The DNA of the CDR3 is TGTGCCAGTAGTATAGATTCCGAAGAGACCCAGTACTTC.

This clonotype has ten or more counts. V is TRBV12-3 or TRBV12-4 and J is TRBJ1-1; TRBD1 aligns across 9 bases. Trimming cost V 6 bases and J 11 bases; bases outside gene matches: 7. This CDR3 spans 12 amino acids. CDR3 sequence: CASRPQGAVAFF. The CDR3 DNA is TGTGCCAGCAGACCACAGGGGGCTGTTGCTTTCTTT.

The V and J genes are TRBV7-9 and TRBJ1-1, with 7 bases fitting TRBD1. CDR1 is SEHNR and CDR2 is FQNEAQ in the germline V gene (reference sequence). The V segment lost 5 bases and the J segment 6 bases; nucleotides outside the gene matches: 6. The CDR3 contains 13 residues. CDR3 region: CASSPGGSSEAFF. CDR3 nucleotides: TGTGCCAGCAGCCCAGGGGGGAGTTCTGAAGCTTTCTTT. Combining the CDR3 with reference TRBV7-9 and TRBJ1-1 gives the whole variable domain DTGVSQNPRHKITKRGQNVTFRCDPISEHNRLYWYRQTLGQGPEFLTYFQNEAQLEKSRLLSDRFSAERPKGSFSTLEIQRTEQGDSAMYLCASSPGGSSEAFFGQGTRLTVV.

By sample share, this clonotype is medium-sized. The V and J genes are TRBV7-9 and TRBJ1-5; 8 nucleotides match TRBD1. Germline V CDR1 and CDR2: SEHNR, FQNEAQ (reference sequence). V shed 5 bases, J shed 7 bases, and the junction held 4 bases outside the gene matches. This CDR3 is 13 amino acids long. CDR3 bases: TGTGCCAGCAGCGGACAGGGTTCCCAGCCCCAGCATTTT. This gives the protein CASSGQGSQPQHF.

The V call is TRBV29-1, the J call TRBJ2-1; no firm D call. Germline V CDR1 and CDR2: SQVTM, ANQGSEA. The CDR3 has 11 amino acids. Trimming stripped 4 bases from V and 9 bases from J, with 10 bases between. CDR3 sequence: CSVGADGEQFF. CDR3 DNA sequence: TGCAGCGTTGGAGCCGACGGTGAGCAGTTCTTC.

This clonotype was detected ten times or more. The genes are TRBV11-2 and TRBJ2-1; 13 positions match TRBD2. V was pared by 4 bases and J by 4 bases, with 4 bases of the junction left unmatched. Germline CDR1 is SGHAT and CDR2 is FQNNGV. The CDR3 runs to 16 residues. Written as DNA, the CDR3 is TGTGCCAGCAGCTCCTGGACTAGCGGGGGATACAATGAGCAGTTCTTC. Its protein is CASSSWTSGGYNEQFF.